This T cell receptor (beta chain) comes out of a study of Graves' ophthalmopathy and Graves' hyperthyroidism. Study outcomes and limitations: Most thyroid clonotypes with frequency above 0.001 were detected in blood too. Progression of ophthalmopathy was predicted by the model with about 68% sensitivity and under 75% specificity.

The authors amplified TCR beta CDR3 regions from RNA transcripts. First-round RT-PCR with HTBI primers preceded a second-round multiplex PCR. TCRdb re-called the multiplex PCR reads with MiXCR, one entry per CDR3 protein. The sample has around 670,000 distinct CDR3 sequences, around 40% seen once; the top ten hold 40% to 45%. This clonotype was counted between two and nine times. What it binds is unknown. The CDR3 is 13 amino acids. CDR1 SGHVS and CDR2 FNYEAQ come from the germline V gene. The germline V and J ends were trimmed by 1 base and 7 bases, with 9 bases remaining between them. Excluded were patients with other autoimmune diseases, uncontrolled infections, pregnancy or lactation.

This receptor was taken from an adult man with Graves' ophthalmopathy. This rearrangement joins TRBV7-6 to TRBJ2-3; D remains unclear. The sequencing sample was made of peripheral blood. This CDR3 reads CASSLESRNTQYF. The CDR3 coding sequence is TGTGCCAGCAGCTTAGAGTCCCGAAATACGCAGTATTTT.